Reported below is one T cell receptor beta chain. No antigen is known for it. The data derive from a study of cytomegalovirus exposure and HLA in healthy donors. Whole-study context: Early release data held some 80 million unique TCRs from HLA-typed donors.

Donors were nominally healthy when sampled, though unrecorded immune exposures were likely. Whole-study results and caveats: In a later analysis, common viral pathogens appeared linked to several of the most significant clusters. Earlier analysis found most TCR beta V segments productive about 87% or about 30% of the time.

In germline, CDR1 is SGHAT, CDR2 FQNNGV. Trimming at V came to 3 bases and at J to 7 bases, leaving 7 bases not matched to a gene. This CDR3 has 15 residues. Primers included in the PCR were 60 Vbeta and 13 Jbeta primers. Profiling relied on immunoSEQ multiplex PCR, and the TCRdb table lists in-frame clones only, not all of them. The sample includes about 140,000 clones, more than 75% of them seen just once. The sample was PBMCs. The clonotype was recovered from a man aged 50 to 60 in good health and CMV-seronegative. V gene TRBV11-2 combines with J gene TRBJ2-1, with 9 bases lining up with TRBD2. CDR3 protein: CASSFIAGAENEQFF. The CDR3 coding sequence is TGTGCCAGCAGCTTTATAGCGGGAGCCGAGAATGAGCAGTTCTTC.